This T cell receptor beta chain was documented in a study of PD-1 blockade in classical Hodgkin lymphoma. Study findings and constraints: No one has yet defined what causes the repertoire differences, which may be disease activity or prior therapy. Significant TCR diversity gains by C4D1 occurred in CD4+ but not CD8+ cells.

Note on this clone: As yet, its antigen is unknown.

Repertoires were generated with immunoSEQ multiplex PCR, while TCRdb's copy carries only in-frame clones and drops some. Among about 90,000 clones listed, over 75% were seen once. Time point denoted: cycle 4 day 1 (C4D1), after about 6 weeks of nivolumab. With no exception, relapse followed autologous stem cell transplantation in all patients, and brentuximab vedotin exposure varied. V dropped 7 bases and J dropped 4 bases, with 8 bases sitting between them. The CDR3 has 12 residues. Germline-derived CDR1 and CDR2 are SNHLY and FYNNEI. Material: peripheral blood mononuclear cells (PBMCs), obtained before the fourth cycle of nivolumab. This chain links TRBV2 with TRBJ1-5, with D uncertain. This clonotype originated in a human donor with classical Hodgkin lymphoma. As DNA, the CDR3 is TGTGCCAGCATGGGAGAAAATCAGCCCCAGCATTTT. Translated, it gives CASMGENQPQHF.